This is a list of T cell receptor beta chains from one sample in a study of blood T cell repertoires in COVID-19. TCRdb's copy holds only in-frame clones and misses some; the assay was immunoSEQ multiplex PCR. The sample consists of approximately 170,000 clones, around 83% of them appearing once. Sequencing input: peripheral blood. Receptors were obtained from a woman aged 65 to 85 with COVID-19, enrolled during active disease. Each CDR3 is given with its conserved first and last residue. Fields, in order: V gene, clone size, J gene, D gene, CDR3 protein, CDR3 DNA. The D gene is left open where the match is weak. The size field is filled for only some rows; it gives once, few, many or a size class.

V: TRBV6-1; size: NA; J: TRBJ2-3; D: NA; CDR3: CASSEYRGEITDTQYF; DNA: TGTGCCAGCAGTGAATATCGGGGAGAAATAACAGATACGCAGTATTTT
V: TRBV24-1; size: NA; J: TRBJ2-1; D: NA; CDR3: CATSAAERNYNEQFF; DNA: TGTGCCACCAGTGCCGCGGAGCGGAATTACAATGAGCAGTTCTTC
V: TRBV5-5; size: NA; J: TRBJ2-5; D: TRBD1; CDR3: CASSPTGQAQETQYF; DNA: TGTGCCAGCAGCCCAACAGGACAGGCTCAAGAGACCCAGTACTTC
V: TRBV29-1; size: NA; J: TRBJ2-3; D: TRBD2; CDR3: CSARGGEDTQYF; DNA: TGCAGCGCGCGCGGGGGAGAGGATACGCAGTATTTT
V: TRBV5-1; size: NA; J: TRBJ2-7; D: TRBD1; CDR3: CASRGTGDSYEQYF; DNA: TGCGCCAGCAGGGGGACAGGCGACTCCTACGAGCAGTACTTC
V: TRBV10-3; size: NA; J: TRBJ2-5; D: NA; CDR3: CAISNLQETQYF; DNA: TGTGCCATTTCGAACTTACAAGAGACCCAGTACTTC
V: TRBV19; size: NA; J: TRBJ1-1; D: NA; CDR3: CASSNSPGFRNTEAFF; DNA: TGTGCCAGTAGTAATTCACCGGGATTCAGGAACACTGAAGCTTTCTTT
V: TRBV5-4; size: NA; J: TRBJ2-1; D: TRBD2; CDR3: CASSLGLAGNEQFF; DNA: TGTGCCAGCAGCTTGGGACTAGCGGGCAATGAGCAGTTCTTC
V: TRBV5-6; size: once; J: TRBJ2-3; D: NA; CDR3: CASSLGVTSTDTQYF; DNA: TGTGCCAGCAGCTTGGGCGTAACTAGCACAGATACGCAGTATTTT
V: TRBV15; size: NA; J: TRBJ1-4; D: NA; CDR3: CATSTGAGEKLFF; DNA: TGTGCCACCAGCACAGGGGCAGGTGAAAAACTGTTTTTT
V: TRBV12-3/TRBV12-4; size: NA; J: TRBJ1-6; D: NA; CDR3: CAILTGSRSPLHF; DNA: TGTGCCATCTTAACGGGGAGTCGTTCACCCCTCCACTTT
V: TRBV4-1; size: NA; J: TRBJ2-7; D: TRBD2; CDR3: CASSQAPSGSPEQYF; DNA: TGCGCCAGCAGCCAAGCTCCTAGCGGGAGTCCCGAGCAGTACTTC
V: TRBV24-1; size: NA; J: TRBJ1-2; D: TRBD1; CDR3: CATSDDRGYGYTF; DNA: TGTGCCACCAGTGACGACAGGGGCTATGGCTACACCTTC
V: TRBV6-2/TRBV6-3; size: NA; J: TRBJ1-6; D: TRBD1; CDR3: CASSSGQYNSPLHF; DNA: TGTGCCAGCAGCTCGGGACAGTATAATTCACCCCTCCACTTT
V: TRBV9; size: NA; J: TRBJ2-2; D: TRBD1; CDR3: CASKTGGATGELFF; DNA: TGTGCCAGCAAAACAGGGGGCGCGACCGGGGAGCTGTTTTTT
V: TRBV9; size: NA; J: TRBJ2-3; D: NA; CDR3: CASSVGPGDTQYF; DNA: TGTGCCAGCAGCGTAGGTCCAGGAGATACGCAGTATTTT
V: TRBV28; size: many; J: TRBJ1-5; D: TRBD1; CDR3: CASSYTGQGNQPQHF; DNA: TGTGCCAGCAGTTATACCGGACAGGGCAATCAGCCCCAGCATTTT
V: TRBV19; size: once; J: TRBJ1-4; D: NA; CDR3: CASSIRRGATNEKLFF; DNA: TGTGCCAGTAGTATTCGACGGGGTGCAACTAATGAAAAACTGTTTTTT
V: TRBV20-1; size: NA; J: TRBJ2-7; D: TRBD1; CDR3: CSASGIGQGYEQYF; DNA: TGCAGTGCTAGTGGAATAGGACAGGGTTACGAGCAGTACTTC
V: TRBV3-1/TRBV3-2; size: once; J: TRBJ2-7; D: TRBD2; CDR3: CASSPRTSGTEQYF; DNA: TGTGCCAGCAGCCCCCGGACTAGCGGGACCGAGCAGTACTTC
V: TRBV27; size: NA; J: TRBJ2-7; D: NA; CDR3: CASSARGLSYEQYF; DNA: TGTGCCAGCAGCGCCAGGGGTCTCTCCTACGAGCAGTACTTC
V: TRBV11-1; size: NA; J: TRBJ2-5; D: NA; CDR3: CASTEGRGRRETQYF; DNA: TGTGCCAGCACCGAGGGTAGGGGGAGAAGAGAGACCCAGTACTTC
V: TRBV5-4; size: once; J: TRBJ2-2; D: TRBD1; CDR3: CASMVGQSPTGELFF; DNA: TGTGCCAGCATGGTGGGACAGAGTCCCACCGGGGAGCTGTTTTTT